This T cell receptor beta chain was identified during a study of CD8 T cells in ankylosing spondylitis. Findings of the study overall: Reportedly, matched ankylosing spondylitis synovial fluid was significantly enriched for disease-linked clones. A motif of roughly eight highly homologous TCR beta variants was seen as apparently characteristic of ankylosing spondylitis blood. Disease-linked clones had a CD8+ phenotype and relatively low frequency in peripheral blood.

The CDR3 has 14 residues. From germline, CDR1 is LNHNV and CDR2 YYDKDF (reference sequence). V shed 1 base and J shed 8 bases, with 12 bases lying between them. This clonotype has more than one count but fewer than ten. Its antigen is undetermined. One entry per CDR3 protein results from TCRdb running MiXCR on the 5' RACE reads. The sample records 200,000 to 250,000 distinct CDR3 sequences, about 6.7% being singletons. Sequences were obtained from blood, either unsorted or a sorted T cell fraction (not recorded which). The chain employs TRBV15 and TRBJ2-1, with D tentatively TRBD2 (6 bases). This clonotype was obtained from a male donor with ankylosing spondylitis. The CDR3 region is CATSRAGARDEQFF. The CDR3 nucleotides read TGTGCCACCAGCAGAGCGGGAGCCAGAGATGAGCAGTTCTTC.